The sequence of this T cell receptor (beta chain) was determined in a study of human T cells and chemical hapten exposure. Study summary: Chiefly female patients presented with alopecia areata, totalis or universalis.

During construction of the library, unique molecular identifiers were attached to individual cDNA molecules for quantitative, reproducible TCR counting. TCRdb reanalysed the RACE reads using MiXCR and keeps one entry per CDR3 protein. The table lists 85,000 to 90,000 distinct CDR3 sequences, 9.6% of them singletons, with about 3.5% in the top ten. CDR1 LNHDA and CDR2 SQIVND come from the germline V gene (reference sequence). Trimming took off 7 bases at V and 8 bases at J, with 20 bases between the two ends. CDR3 length equals 14 residues. As for time point: pre-sensitization, week 0. Regarding treatment: therapeutic diphenylcyclopropenone sensitization with weekly scalp DPC. Total RNA was extracted from unfractionated whole blood.

The receptor was derived from a woman in her thirties or forties with alopecia areata. Some clones in this sample may be carry-over from other donors' samples. The chain joins TRBV19 to TRBJ1-2; unclear D gene. Specimen: whole blood, collected in connection with sensitization to the hapten diphenylcyclopropenone (DPC). The CDR3 DNA is TGTGCCAGTAAAAGAGACCTAACTATGTCGGGCTACACCTTC. It encodes CASKRDLTMSGYTF.